The TCR beta chain under discussion was sequenced for a study of cytotoxic CD8 clonotypes in ibrutinib-treated CLL. V was clipped by 5 bases and J by 4 bases, with 15 bases between them. The length of the CDR3 is 15 residues. Germline V lookup: CDR1 MDHEN, CDR2 SYDVKM. The protocol was immunoSEQ multiplex PCR, while the TCRdb copy is restricted to in-frame clones and leaves out a portion. The sample includes about 140,000 clones, about 91% of them seen just once. The source of approximately 2 micrograms of genomic DNA for TCR beta libraries was cryopreserved PBMCs. Study results and caveats: Public clonotypes were seen rarely and were contracted or stable on treatment.

Turning to this clone: Its antigen is not identified.

V is TRBV28 and J is TRBJ1-5; D is perhaps TRBD1 (5 bases). This TCR was sampled from a human donor with chronic lymphocytic leukemia. The sample was PBMCs, taken after 12 months of ibrutinib treatment. Here the CDR3 DNA reads TGTGCCAGCAGTCTCCCTCAGGGCCCTAATCAGCCCCAGCATTTT. This encodes CASSLPQGPNQPQHF.